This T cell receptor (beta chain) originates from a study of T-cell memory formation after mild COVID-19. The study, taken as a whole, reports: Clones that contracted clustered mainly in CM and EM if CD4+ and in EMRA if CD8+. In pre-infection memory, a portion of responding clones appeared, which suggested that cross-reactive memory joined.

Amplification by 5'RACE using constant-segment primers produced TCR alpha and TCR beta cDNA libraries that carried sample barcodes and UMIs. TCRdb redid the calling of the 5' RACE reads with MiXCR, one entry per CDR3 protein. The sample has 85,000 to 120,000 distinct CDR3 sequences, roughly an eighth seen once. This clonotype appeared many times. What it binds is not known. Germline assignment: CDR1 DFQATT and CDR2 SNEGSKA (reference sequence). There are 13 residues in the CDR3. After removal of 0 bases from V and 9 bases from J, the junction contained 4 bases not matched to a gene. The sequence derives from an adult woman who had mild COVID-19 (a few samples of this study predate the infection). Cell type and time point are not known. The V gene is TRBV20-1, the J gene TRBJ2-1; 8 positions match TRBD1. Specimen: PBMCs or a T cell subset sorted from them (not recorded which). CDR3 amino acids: CSARDAGGPEQFF. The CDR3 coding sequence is TGCAGTGCTAGAGATGCAGGGGGCCCTGAGCAGTTCTTC.